The present T cell receptor beta chain was sequenced within a study of human T cells and chemical hapten exposure. Looked up from germline, CDR1 is DFQATT and CDR2 is SNEGSKA (reference sequence). The CDR3 spans 14 residues. J gave up 4 bases and V 3 bases, and 7 bases lay outside the gene matches. The time point here: pre-sensitization, week 0. This sample's treatment: therapeutic diphenylcyclopropenone sensitization with weekly scalp DPC. In its sample, this clonotype was seen many times. MiXCR, run by TCRdb on the RACE reads, gives a single entry per CDR3 protein. In the table there are 35,000 to 50,000 distinct CDR3 sequences, 8% to 11% of which are singletons.

This sequence originates from a man aged 30 to 39 with alopecia areata. Some clones in this sample may be carry-over from other donors' samples. The chain combines TRBV20-1 with TRBJ1-1; 8 bases line up with TRBD1. The specimen comprised whole blood, sampled in connection with sensitization to the hapten diphenylcyclopropenone (DPC). CDR3 bases: TGCAGTGCTAGGAGACAGGGGTCGGGCACTGAAGCTTTCTTT. It yields the protein CSARRQGSGTEAFF.